Sequencing of this T cell receptor beta chain was carried out in a study of T cell changes during pregnancy in multiple sclerosis. CDR1 and CDR2 (germline): KGHSH, LQKENI. The CDR3 is 12 amino acids. The V segment lost 2 bases and the J segment 11 bases; nucleotides outside the gene matches: 5. Assay: immunoSEQ multiplex PCR; the TCRdb copy retains only in-frame clones and omits some. The sample yields about 98,000 clones, approximately 90% seen once. The TCR was taken from a female donor in good health, enrolled as a control in a pregnancy study. The specimen comprised peripheral blood, sampled after pregnancy. J is TRBJ1-1 and V is TRBV18, with 7 bases fitting TRBD1. As DNA, the CDR3 is TGTGCCAGCTCACCATTAGAGGGGGCGGCTTTCTTT. Translating gives CASSPLEGAAFF.